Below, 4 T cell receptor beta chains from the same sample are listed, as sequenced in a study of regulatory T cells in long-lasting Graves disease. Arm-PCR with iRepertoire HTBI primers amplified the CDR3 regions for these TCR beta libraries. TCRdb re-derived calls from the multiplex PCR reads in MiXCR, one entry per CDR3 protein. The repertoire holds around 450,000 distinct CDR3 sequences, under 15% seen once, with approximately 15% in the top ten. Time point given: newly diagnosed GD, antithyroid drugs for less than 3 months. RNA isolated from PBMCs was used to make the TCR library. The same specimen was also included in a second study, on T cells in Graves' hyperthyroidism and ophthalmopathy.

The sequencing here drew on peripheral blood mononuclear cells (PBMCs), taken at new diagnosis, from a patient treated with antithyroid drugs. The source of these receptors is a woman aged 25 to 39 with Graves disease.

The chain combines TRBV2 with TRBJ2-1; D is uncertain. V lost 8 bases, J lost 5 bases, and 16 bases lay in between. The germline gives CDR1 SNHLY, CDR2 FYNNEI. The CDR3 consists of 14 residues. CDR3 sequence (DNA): TGTGCCAGCTCCATCGGAACTATCAACAATGAGCAGTTCTTC. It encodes CASSIGTINNEQFF.

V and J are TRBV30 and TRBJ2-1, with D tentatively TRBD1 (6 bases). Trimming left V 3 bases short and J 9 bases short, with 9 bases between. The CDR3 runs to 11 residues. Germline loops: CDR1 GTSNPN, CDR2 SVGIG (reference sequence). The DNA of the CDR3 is TGTGCCTGGAGCCCAGGGGTTGAGCAGTTCTTC. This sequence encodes CAWSPGVEQFF.

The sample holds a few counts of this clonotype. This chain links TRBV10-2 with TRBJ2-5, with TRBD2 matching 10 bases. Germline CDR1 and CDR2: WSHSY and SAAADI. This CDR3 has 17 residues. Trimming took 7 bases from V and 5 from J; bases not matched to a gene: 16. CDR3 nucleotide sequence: TGCGCCAGCACCCTCGGCTGGCTAGCGGGAGAGGATGAGACCCAGTACTTC. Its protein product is CASTLGWLAGEDETQYF.

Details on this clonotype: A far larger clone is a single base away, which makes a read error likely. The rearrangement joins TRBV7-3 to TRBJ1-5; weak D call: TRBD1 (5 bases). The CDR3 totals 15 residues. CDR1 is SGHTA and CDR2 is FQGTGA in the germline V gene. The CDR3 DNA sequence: TGTGCCAGCAGCCTGGGGCCCGGAACCCATCAGCCCAAGCATTTT. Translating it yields CASSLGPGTHQPKHF.